The clone carrying this T cell receptor beta chain showed up many times. Its matching antigen is unknown. The data are from a study of T cells in Graves' hyperthyroidism and ophthalmopathy. Study results and limitations: Expanded thyroid clonotypes (above 0.001) were mostly also found in blood.

PBMCs were sourced from more than 9 ml fresh peripheral blood. Trimming cost V 4 bases and J 4 bases, with 15 bases left between them. Per germline, CDR1 SGHRS and CDR2 YFSETQ. The CDR3 extends over 15 amino acids. Researchers took RNA transcripts and amplified the TCR beta CDR3 regions from them. An initial round of RT-PCR targeting the TCR CDR3 relied on the HTBI primer set. TCRdb ran MiXCR on the multiplex PCR reads and lists one entry per CDR3 protein. The sample has some 250,000 distinct CDR3 sequences; roughly 15% are singletons. The source is a woman in her forties or fifties with Graves' hyperthyroidism that later progressed to Graves' ophthalmopathy. Sequencing input: blood. The V gene is TRBV5-1, the J gene TRBJ1-3; no reliable D call. CDR3 sequence (DNA): TGCGCCAGCAGCGTTGACCCTCTCGAGGGAAACACCATATATTTT. It codes for CASSVDPLEGNTIYF.